These 30 T cell receptor beta chains originate from one sample sequenced in a study of CD8+CD57+ T cells in acquired aplastic anemia. The TCR beta profiling, which covered VDJ combination and CDR3 sequence, was carried out using genomic DNA as the template. In TCRdb, the reads were re-called with MiXCR into one record per CDR3 protein. The data hold 100,000 to 150,000 distinct CDR3 sequences, with 35% to 50% observed a single time. Specimen: sorted CD4+, CD8+, or CD8+CD57+ T cells (not recorded which) from PBMCs. Receptors were obtained from a human donor in good health, serving as a control.

The rearrangement links TRBV18 to TRBJ2-7; D call uncertain. From germline, CDR1 is KGHSH and CDR2 LQKENI. V was clipped by 0 bases and J by 4 bases, with 13 bases between them. The CDR3 has 15 residues. CDR3 in DNA: TGTGCCAGCTCACCACCGGGCAGTCAGAGATACGAGCAGTACTTC. Amino acids: CASSPPGSQRYEQYF. Combining the CDR3 with reference TRBV18 and TRBJ2-7 gives the whole variable domain NAGVMQNPRHLVRRRGQEARLRCSPMKGHSHVYWYRQLPEEGLKFMVYLQKENIIDESGMPKERFSAEFPKEGPSILRIQQVVRGDSAAYFCASSPPGSQRYEQYFGPGTRLTVT.

In this sample, this clonotype turned up many times. The chain is built from TRBV6-6 and TRBJ1-3; no clear D gene. V lost 3 bases and J 1 base, leaving 13 bases between the germline ends. CDR1 and CDR2 from the germline V gene are MNHNY and SVGAGI (reference sequence). The CDR3 is made up of 16 amino acids. The CDR3 bases are TGTGCCAGCAGTTATAGCCCCCGAGTTTCTGGAAACACCATATATTTT. Translation gives CASSYSPRVSGNTIYF.

This clonotype was seen just once. This chain links TRBV7-3 with TRBJ2-5; TRBD2 is a possible D gene (6 bases). Germline V CDR1 and CDR2: SGHTA, FQGTGA. This CDR3 comprises 15 residues. Trimming shortened V by 5 bases and J by 4 bases, and 17 bases separated the two germline ends. CDR3 nucleotide sequence: TGTGCCAGCAGCCCATCGGGGACTTGGGGAGAGACCCAGTACTTC. Amino acid sequence: CASSPSGTWGETQYF.

The J gene is TRBJ2-1, the V gene TRBV19, with no clear D. This CDR3 comprises 14 residues. Trimming took off 6 bases at V and 0 bases at J, with 9 bases between the two ends. CDR1 is LNHDA, CDR2 SQIVND, per germline (reference sequence). CDR3 loop: CASSLYSSYNEQFF. CDR3 in DNA: TGTGCCAGTAGCCTGTATAGCTCCTACAATGAGCAGTTCTTC.

The chain is built from TRBV14 and TRBJ2-1; no clear D gene. The DNA end favors TRBJ2-7, so the J call may be wrong. The CDR3 covers 14 residues. In germline, CDR1 is SGHDN, CDR2 FVKESK. The CDR3 coding sequence is TGTGCCAGCAGCCAAGATTTTGGTTCCGGAGAGCAGTACTTC. This translates into CASSQDFGSGEQYF.

This clonotype was picked up many times. The chain couples TRBV9 to TRBJ1-1; 8 bases agree with TRBD1. Germline trimming cut 3 bases from V and 1 base from J; bases unmatched to any gene: 2. The CDR3 covers 14 residues. Germline V gene sequence: CDR1 SGDLS, CDR2 YYNGEE. As DNA, the CDR3 is TGTGCCAGCAGCGGCGGGACAGGGAACACTGAAGCTTTCTTT. It encodes CASSGGTGNTEAFF.

Many counts were recorded for this clonotype. This chain uses TRBV5-1 with TRBJ2-3; the match to TRBD2 covers 9 bases. CDR3 size: 18 residues. Trimming cost V 6 bases and J 5 bases; bases outside gene matches: 19. Germline V gives CDR1 SGHRS, CDR2 YFSETQ. The CDR3 DNA is TGCGCCAGCAATGGAGGGCTAGCGGGATCGAGAGGGGGAGATACGCAGTATTTT. This translates into CASNGGLAGSRGGDTQYF.

This clonotype was seen at least ten times. This CDR3 is CASRGDNEKLFF. Written as DNA, the CDR3 is TGTGCCAGCAGGGGGGATAATGAAAAACTGTTTTTT. V is TRBV2 and J is TRBJ1-4; D possibly corresponds to TRBD1 (5 bases). V lost 6 bases to trimming and J lost 4 bases, with 6 bases between them. This CDR3 contains 12 residues. Germline assignment: CDR1 SNHLY and CDR2 FYNNEI.

This clonotype was observed a few times. This rearrangement joins TRBV25-1 to TRBJ2-1; TRBD2 matches 7 bases. V was clipped by 4 bases and J by 1 base; unmatched bases: 7. CDR1 is MGHDK and CDR2 is SYGVNS in the germline V gene. The CDR3 totals 16 residues. The CDR3 sequence: CASSGEGRGSYNEQFF. Here the CDR3 DNA reads TGTGCCAGCAGTGGGGAGGGGCGCGGATCCTACAATGAGCAGTTCTTC.

The gene calls are TRBV5-1 and TRBJ2-7; TRBD1 matches 9 bases. This CDR3 spans 16 amino acids. V gave up 2 bases and J gave up 4 bases; unmatched junction bases: 10. The V gene's germline CDR1 is SGHRS and CDR2 YFSETQ. CDR3 bases: TGCGCCAGCAGCTTCGACCCGGGACAGGGAGTTTACGAGCAGTACTTC. This encodes CASSFDPGQGVYEQYF.

The chain uses TRBV10-1 and TRBJ1-3; 8 bases fit TRBD1. CDR3 size: 16 residues. The germline gives CDR1 WNHNN, CDR2 SYGVQD (reference sequence). With 7 bases clipped from V and 3 bases from J, the junction kept 11 bases outside the gene matches. As DNA, the CDR3 is TGCGCCAGCATTCTTTACGGACAGGGAGGTGGAAACACCATATATTTT. Translation: CASILYGQGGGNTIYF.

This clonotype has ten or more counts. The V call is TRBV20-1, the J call TRBJ1-3; unclear D gene. This CDR3 has 15 residues. Germline V CDR1 and CDR2: DFQATT, SNEGSKA (reference sequence). Trimming took off 6 bases at V and 1 base at J, with 16 bases between the two ends. As DNA, the CDR3 is TGCAGTGCCCTGGGAGGTACGTCGTCTGGAAACACCATATATTTT. Amino acid sequence: CSALGGTSSGNTIYF.

Comment on this clonotype: At one end the junction does not follow the germline gene, possibly because of a read error. This chain uses TRBV5-1 with TRBJ1-3; D ambiguous. Germline CDR1 reads SGHRS; CDR2 reads YFSETQ. The length of the CDR3 is 17 residues. CDR3 in DNA: TGCGCCAGCAGCTTGGGCGGCTCCAGGTACTCTGGAAGCACCATATATTTT. Protein: CASSLGGSRYSGSTIYF.

V usage is TRBV10-3 and J usage is TRBJ1-5; 7 bases fit TRBD1. The CDR3 is made up of 14 amino acids. The V and J ends lost 10 bases and 3 bases, in that order; junction bases with no gene match: 9. The germline CDR1 and CDR2 sequences are ENHRY and SYGVKD. The CDR3 protein is CATLQGDNNQPQHF. For the CDR3, the DNA is TGTGCCACCCTTCAGGGGGACAACAATCAGCCCCAGCATTTT.

With regard to this clonotype: Germline and junction disagree at one end, which may indicate a read error. The rearrangement links TRBV7-2 to TRBJ2-3; D not resolved. CDR1 and CDR2 from the germline V gene are SGHTA and FQGNSA. The CDR3 extends over 12 amino acids. CDR3: CDSSLAADTQYF. As DNA, the CDR3 is TGTGACAGCAGCTTAGCTGCGGATACGCAGTATTTT. Complete variable domain (other parts from reference TRBV7-2 and TRBJ2-3): GAGVSQSPSNKVTEKGKDVELRCDPISGHTALYWYRQSLGQGLEFLIYFQGNSAPDKSGLPSDRFSAERTGGSVSTLTIQRTQQEDSAVYLCDSSLAADTQYFGPGTRLTVL.

The table lists this clonotype with a few counts. The CDR3 region has the DNA TGTGCCAGCAGCCTGGGGGGGGGGTTCATTACAGATACGCAGTATTTT. Amino acids: CASSLGGGFITDTQYF. V gene TRBV5-4 combines with J gene TRBJ2-3, with 7 positions matching TRBD2. This CDR3 is 16 amino acids long. The V gene's germline CDR1 is SGHNT and CDR2 YYREEE (reference sequence). Trimming took 4 bases from V and 3 from J; bases not matched to a gene: 11.

The chain employs TRBV10-3 and TRBJ2-1; a possible D gene is TRBD1 (5 bases). Germline CDR1 and CDR2: ENHRY and SYGVKD. The CDR3 length is 15 residues. V was shortened by 0 bases and J by 8 bases, with 14 bases between the two germline ends. The CDR3 DNA is TGTGCCATCAGTGAGTCGTCCCCAACCAGGGATGAGCAGTTCTTC. It is translated as CAISESSPTRDEQFF.

This clonotype was counted only a few times. The chain carries TRBV6-1 and TRBJ2-4; no clear D. This CDR3 contains 14 residues. V shed 3 bases and J shed 9 bases, with 15 bases lying between them. Germline CDR1 is MNHNS and CDR2 is SASEGT. DNA for the CDR3: TGTGCCAGCAGTGACGGTGGTTCCGCTAGCATTCAGTACTTC. Residues: CASSDGGSASIQYF.

Many counts were recorded for this clonotype. This chain connects TRBV29-1 to TRBJ1-2; D gene ambiguous. CDR3 length: 12 amino acids. CDR1 is SQVTM, CDR2 ANQGSEA, per germline. The V end was cut by 6 bases, the J end by 4 bases, with 12 bases between. The CDR3 DNA reads as TGCAGCGTGAGAACCCATATCTATGGCTACACCTTC. As protein: CSVRTHIYGYTF.

J is TRBJ2-7 and V is TRBV4-1; 9 bases map to TRBD1. Germline loops: CDR1 MGHRA, CDR2 YSYEKL. This CDR3 spans 16 amino acids. V lost 4 bases, J lost 2 bases, and 9 bases stayed unmatched. The CDR3: CASSLSGTGFPYEQYF. The CDR3 coding sequence is TGCGCCAGCAGCCTTTCCGGGACAGGGTTTCCCTACGAGCAGTACTTC.

This clonotype was picked up many times. V and J are TRBV20-1 and TRBJ2-7, with no clear D. This CDR3 is built from 12 residues. Trimming removed 3 bases at V and 3 bases at J, with 9 bases between. Germline values: CDR1 DFQATT, CDR2 SNEGSKA (reference sequence). In nucleotides, the CDR3 is TGCAGTGCTAGTTCCAGCGTCTACGAGCAGTACTTC. Translation gives CSASSSVYEQYF.

In its sample, this clonotype was seen many times. The CDR3, as DNA: TGCGCCAGCAGCTTGGAAGGCACGATAGGCGCCAACGTCCTGACTTTC. Translating gives CASSLEGTIGANVLTF. The chain combines TRBV5-1 with TRBJ2-6, with unresolved D. The CDR3 covers 16 residues. Trimming took off 0 bases at V and 7 bases at J, with 14 bases between the two ends. Per the germline V gene, CDR1 is SGHRS and CDR2 is YFSETQ.

This clonotype was picked up many times. The chain recombines TRBV9 with TRBJ1-2; weak D call: TRBD1 (5 bases). The CDR3 has 14 residues. The V gene lost 3 bases and the J gene lost 6 bases, with 15 bases spanning the gap. CDR1 is SGDLS and CDR2 is YYNGEE in the germline V gene. CDR3 nucleotides: TGTGCCAGCAGCGGCCGGACAAGGGTTGATGGCTACACCTTC. As protein: CASSGRTRVDGYTF.

Concerning this clonotype: With a much larger clone just one base away, this may be a read error. This chain connects TRBV20-1 to TRBJ2-2, with 7 bases that match TRBD1. CDR3 length: 14 amino acids. The germline gives CDR1 DFQATT, CDR2 SNEGSKA (reference sequence). CDR3 residues: CSAKGAATTGKLFF. For the CDR3, the DNA is TGCAGTGCTAAGGGGGCAGCGACCACCGGGAAGCTGTTTTTT.

The chain carries TRBV19 and TRBJ2-3; the match to TRBD1 covers 8 bases. Trimming cost V 6 bases and J 2 bases; bases outside gene matches: 10. There are 16 residues in the CDR3. Germline-derived CDR1 and CDR2 are LNHDA and SQIVND (reference sequence). The CDR3 nucleotides are TGTGCCAGTAGATTCGGACAGGGATTACCCACAGATACGCAGTATTTT. Translated: CASRFGQGLPTDTQYF.

V gene TRBV20-1 combines with J gene TRBJ1-2, with 8 bases aligning to TRBD1. V lost 5 bases, J lost 4 bases, and 15 bases stayed unmatched. CDR1 and CDR2 (germline): DFQATT, SNEGSKA (reference sequence). This CDR3 is built from 16 residues. The CDR3: CSAPISLGQAAYGYTF. The CDR3 DNA is TGCAGTGCTCCAATCAGCCTGGGACAGGCGGCCTATGGCTACACCTTC.

This clonotype was seen many times. The chain recombines TRBV7-2 with TRBJ2-7; a weak D match, TRBD1 (5 bases). This CDR3 has 17 amino acids. The germline V gene has CDR1 SGHTA and CDR2 FQGNSA. Trimming took off 5 bases at V and 2 bases at J, with 22 bases between the two ends. CDR3 amino acids: CASSLSRQGLVPYEQYF. The DNA for the CDR3 is TGTGCCAGCAGCCTCTCCCGTCAGGGTCTTGTGCCCTACGAGCAGTACTTC.

This clonotype was seen just once. V and J are TRBV15 and TRBJ2-7; D not certain. CDR1 and CDR2 (germline): LNHNV, YYDKDF (reference sequence). The CDR3 spans 14 residues. The germline V and J ends were trimmed by 3 bases and 3 bases, with 12 bases remaining between them. The CDR3 bases are TGTGCCACCAGCAGTGCAGGTAACAGCTACGAGCAGTACTTC. Translated, it gives CATSSAGNSYEQYF.

The J gene is TRBJ2-5, the V gene TRBV10-2; TRBD2 is a possible D gene (5 bases). Germline CDR1 and CDR2: WSHSY and SAAADI. The CDR3 is 15 residues long. The V gene lost 6 bases and the J gene lost 5 bases, with 19 bases spanning the gap. The CDR3 here is CASRAGNLVWETQYF. DNA for the CDR3: TGCGCCAGCAGGGCCGGGAATTTAGTTTGGGAGACCCAGTACTTC.

As DNA, the CDR3 is TGCGCCAGCAGCCAAGAAAGGCAGGGGTTTGGCTACACCTTC. It is translated as CASSQERQGFGYTF. The chain is built from TRBV4-3 and TRBJ1-2; tentative D call: TRBD1 (6 bases). This CDR3 is 14 amino acids long. Germline V lookup: CDR1 LGHNA, CDR2 YSLEER. The ends were cut back, 0 bases at V and 7 bases at J, with 12 bases in the middle.